The T cell receptor beta chain described here comes from a study of glioma-infiltrating T cells. Study observations and caveats: Only very few CDR3 sequences appeared in both tissue and blood. Non-neoplastic patients had below-expected tissue-blood divergence, while all gliomas exceeded expectation.

Only a few counts were recorded for this clonotype. The target antigen is unknown. The CDR3 covers 16 residues. V shed 1 base, J shed 5 bases, and the junction held 8 bases outside the gene matches. CDR1 is LGHNA and CDR2 is YNFKEQ in the germline V gene. The iRepertoire nested amplicon-rescue multiplex PCR amplified TCR alpha and beta CDR3s from RNA. Each CDR3 protein gets one entry after TCRdb re-called the multiplex PCR reads with MiXCR. This sample has around 130,000 distinct CDR3 sequences; about 22% occur once, and the top ten carry around a quarter. This chain uses TRBV4-2 with TRBJ2-1; 7 bases are shared with TRBD1. The sample taken for sequencing was glioma tissue, nonneoplastic brain tissue, or PBMCs (not recorded which). The sequence was obtained from a human donor with low-grade glioma or glioblastoma, undergoing nonglioma brain surgery, or in good health (not recorded which). The CDR3 nucleotides are TGTGCCAGCAGCCAAGGAAGGGGGCCTGGGGACAATGAGCAGTTCTTC. Protein sequence: CASSQGRGPGDNEQFF.